Detailed here is one TCR beta chain. The antigen is unknown. Germline assignment: CDR1 GTSNPN and CDR2 SVGIG (reference sequence). Trimming pared 2 bases from V and 7 bases from J, leaving 18 bases between. This CDR3 contains 14 residues. The data originate from a study of CD8 T cells in Susac syndrome. General study points: The Susac syndrome CD4+ T cell repertoires displayed no clonal expansion.

Random hexamers served to reverse transcribe roughly 0.5 to 1 ug RNA. A single record per CDR3 protein comes from TCRdb applying MiXCR to the immunoSEQ multiplex PCR reads. This sample carries about 140,000 distinct CDR3 sequences, just under 95% of them seen once, and the ten largest clones take roughly 0.15%. The V call is TRBV30, the J call TRBJ2-7; D ambiguous. The sequence was obtained from a human donor with Susac syndrome. The specimen sequenced was CD4+ T cells from PBMCs. CDR3 in amino acids: CAWSTPMRRVEQYF. In nucleotides, the CDR3 is TGTGCCTGGAGTACCCCTATGAGGCGAGTGGAGCAGTACTTC.